The 17 T cell receptor beta chains below come from one sample, sequenced in a study of blood T cell repertoires in COVID-19. Only in-frame clones appear in the TCRdb table, and some are missing; sequencing was by immunoSEQ multiplex PCR. This table has fewer than 120,000 clones, less than 75% appearing once. Sample: peripheral blood. The receptor source for this set is a woman aged 55-69 years with acute or convalescent COVID-19.

This clone was counted a few times. The V call is TRBV19, the J call TRBJ1-2; 9 nucleotides agree with TRBD1. Germline CDR1 LNHDA, CDR2 SQIVND (reference sequence). With V trimmed by 4 bases and J by 5 bases, 8 bases remained unmatched. CDR3 size: 15 residues. CDR3 residues: CASSNDRGMSYGYTF. DNA of the CDR3: TGTGCCAGTAGTAACGACAGGGGGATGTCTTATGGCTACACCTTC.

The rearrangement uses TRBV2 and TRBJ1-1; TRBD1 matches 10 bases. Germline V gene lookup returns CDR1 SNHLY and CDR2 FYNNEI. The CDR3 spans 13 residues. V dropped 4 bases and J dropped 4; count of bases not matched to a gene: 0. The CDR3 loop is CASSGDRGTEAFF. The CDR3, as DNA: TGTGCCAGCAGTGGGGACAGGGGCACTGAAGCTTTCTTT.

The chain recombines TRBV3-1 (or the pseudogene TRBV3-2) with TRBJ2-2; D not certain. Trimming left V 1 base short and J 4 bases short, with 13 bases between. The germline CDR1 and CDR2 sequences are LGHDT and YNNKEL (reference sequence). This CDR3 comprises 16 residues. For the CDR3, the DNA is TGTGCCAGCAGCCAAGCCCAGAGAGACTTCACCGGGGAGCTGTTTTTT. This gives the protein CASSQAQRDFTGELFF.

This chain links TRBV7-9 with TRBJ1-5; a weak D match, TRBD1 (5 bases). The germline CDR1 and CDR2 sequences are SEHNR and FQNEAQ (reference sequence). V lost 2 bases to trimming and J lost 7 bases, with 9 bases between them. The CDR3 runs 13 residues. The chain's CDR3 is CASSLQRGQPQHF. The CDR3 DNA reads as TGTGCCAGCAGCTTACAAAGGGGCCAGCCCCAGCATTTT.

The rearrangement links TRBV19 to TRBJ1-5; D uncertain. CDR1 and CDR2 (germline): LNHDA, SQIVND (reference sequence). V shed 5 bases and J shed 1 base, with 12 bases lying between them. This CDR3 is built from 15 residues. CDR3 protein: CASSSRGNSNQPQHF. The CDR3, as DNA: TGTGCCAGTAGTTCTCGCGGCAACAGCAATCAGCCCCAGCATTTT.

The genes are TRBV7-6 and TRBJ2-5, with D possibly being TRBD2 (6 bases). From germline, CDR1 is SGHVS and CDR2 FNYEAQ. The CDR3 has 17 residues. V lost 5 bases, J lost 5 bases, and 24 bases lay in between. The CDR3 sequence is CASSRSPFAGPGETQYF. The CDR3 bases are TGTGCCAGCAGCCGATCCCCATTCGCGGGGCCGGGGGAGACCCAGTACTTC.

The rearrangement uses TRBV7-9 and TRBJ1-2; 9 positions match TRBD1. V was pared by 5 bases and J by 4 bases, with 8 bases of the junction left unmatched. CDR3 length equals 15 residues. Germline V lookup: CDR1 SEHNR, CDR2 FQNEAQ (reference sequence). The DNA of the CDR3 is TGTGCCAGCAGCCTTGCGGGGACAGGGACCTATGGCTACACCTTC. Residues: CASSLAGTGTYGYTF.

In its sample, this clone was seen many times. V gene TRBV24-1 combines with J gene TRBJ1-1; D possibly corresponds to TRBD1 (6 bases). V gave up 5 bases and J gave up 2 bases, with 11 bases separating them. The CDR3 contains 14 residues. Germline V gene lookup returns CDR1 KGHDR and CDR2 SFDVKD. The CDR3 DNA follows: TGTGCCACCAGTGGGGGACACCAAAACACTGAAGCTTTCTTT. Its translation: CATSGGHQNTEAFF.

The V gene is TRBV18, the J gene TRBJ2-5; no clear D gene. The ends were cut back, 4 bases at V and 2 bases at J, with 8 bases in the middle. This CDR3 has 13 residues. The germline gives CDR1 KGHSH, CDR2 LQKENI. The CDR3: CASSRAAQETQYF. CDR3 in DNA: TGTGCCAGCTCACGGGCAGCTCAAGAGACCCAGTACTTC.

This clone appeared a few times. V and J are TRBV12-3 or TRBV12-4 and TRBJ1-1; no definite D call. The CDR3 contains 13 residues. Trimming removed 3 bases from V and 0 bases from J, with 5 bases in between. CDR3 sequence: CASSFRVNTEAFF. CDR3 nucleotide sequence: TGTGCCAGCAGTTTCCGAGTGAACACTGAAGCTTTCTTT.

This chain connects TRBV5-1 to TRBJ2-2; a weak D match, TRBD1 (6 bases). The CDR3 runs to 14 residues. Germline V gene lookup returns CDR1 SGHRS and CDR2 YFSETQ. Trimming took off 7 bases at V and 5 bases at J, with 15 bases between the two ends. The CDR3 DNA reads TGCGCCAGCTTTCCAGGACAGCCGACCGGGGAGCTGTTTTTT. It codes for CASFPGQPTGELFF.

This chain uses TRBV7-2 with TRBJ2-3; D might be TRBD2 (5 bases). There are 15 residues in the CDR3. Germline V CDR1 and CDR2: SGHTA, FQGNSA. V dropped 5 bases and J dropped 4 bases, with 16 bases sitting between them. CDR3 region: CASSPQPSWADTQYF. Written as DNA, the CDR3 is TGTGCCAGCAGCCCCCAGCCTAGCTGGGCAGATACGCAGTATTTT.

This rearrangement joins TRBV6-5 to TRBJ2-7; TRBD1 matches at 7 bases. V lost 5 bases, J lost 0 bases, and 4 bases stayed unmatched. The V gene's germline CDR1 is MNHEY and CDR2 SVGAGI. The CDR3 extends over 14 amino acids. CDR3 loop: CASSRDRVSYEQYF. The DNA for the CDR3 is TGTGCCAGCAGTAGAGACAGGGTCTCCTACGAGCAGTACTTC.

This chain connects TRBV5-1 to TRBJ1-2; 9 bases align to TRBD1. This CDR3 comprises 14 residues. The germline V gene has CDR1 SGHRS and CDR2 YFSETQ. The J segment lost 4 bases and the V segment lost 3 bases, leaving 4 bases of the junction unmatched. CDR3 DNA sequence: TGCGCCAGCAGCTCCGGACAGGGGCCCTATGGCTACACCTTC. Translated: CASSSGQGPYGYTF.

The chain recombines TRBV9 with TRBJ1-2; 10 nucleotides match TRBD1. The V and J ends lost 0 bases and 3 bases, in that order; junction bases with no gene match: 2. The CDR3 contains 15 residues. Germline loops: CDR1 SGDLS, CDR2 YYNGEE. The CDR3 loop reads CASSVDGQGDYGYTF. Here the CDR3 DNA reads TGTGCCAGCAGCGTAGACGGACAGGGGGACTATGGCTACACCTTC.

V and J are TRBV5-1 and TRBJ2-2; perhaps TRBD2 as D (6 bases). There are 14 residues in the CDR3. From germline, CDR1 is SGHRS and CDR2 YFSETQ. V gave up 2 bases and J gave up 1 base, with 6 bases separating them. The chain's CDR3 is CASSFGRNTGELFF. CDR3 nucleotide sequence: TGCGCCAGCAGCTTCGGGAGGAACACCGGGGAGCTGTTTTTT.

The V gene is TRBV29-1, the J gene TRBJ2-3, with 9 positions matching TRBD1. V dropped 6 bases and J dropped 3; count of bases not matched to a gene: 1. CDR1 and CDR2 from the germline V gene are SQVTM and ANQGSEA. The CDR3 runs to 12 residues. The CDR3 spells CSVTGGTDTQYF. The CDR3 DNA follows: TGCAGCGTGACAGGGGGTACAGATACGCAGTATTTT.